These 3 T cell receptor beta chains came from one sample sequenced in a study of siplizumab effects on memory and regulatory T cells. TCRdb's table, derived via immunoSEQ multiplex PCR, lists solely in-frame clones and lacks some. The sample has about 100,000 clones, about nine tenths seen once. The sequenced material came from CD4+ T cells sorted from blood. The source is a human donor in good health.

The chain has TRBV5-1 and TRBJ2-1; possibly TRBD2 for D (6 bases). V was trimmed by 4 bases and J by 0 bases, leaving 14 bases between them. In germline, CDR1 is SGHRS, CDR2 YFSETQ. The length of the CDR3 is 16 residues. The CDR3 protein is CASSRDFSSSYNEQFF. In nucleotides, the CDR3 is TGCGCCAGCAGCAGGGACTTCTCAAGCTCCTACAATGAGCAGTTCTTC.

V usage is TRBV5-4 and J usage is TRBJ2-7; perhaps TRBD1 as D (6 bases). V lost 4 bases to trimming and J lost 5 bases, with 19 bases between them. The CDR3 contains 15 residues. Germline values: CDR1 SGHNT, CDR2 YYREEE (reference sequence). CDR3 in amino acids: CASSQKTGKVNEQYF. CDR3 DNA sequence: TGTGCCAGCAGCCAGAAAACAGGGAAAGTCAACGAGCAGTACTTC.

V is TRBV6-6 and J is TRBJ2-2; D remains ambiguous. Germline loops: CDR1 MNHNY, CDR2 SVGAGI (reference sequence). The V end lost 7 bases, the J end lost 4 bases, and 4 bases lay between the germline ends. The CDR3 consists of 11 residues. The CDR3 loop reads CASIGTGELFF. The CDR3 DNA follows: TGTGCCAGCATCGGCACCGGGGAGCTGTTTTTT.